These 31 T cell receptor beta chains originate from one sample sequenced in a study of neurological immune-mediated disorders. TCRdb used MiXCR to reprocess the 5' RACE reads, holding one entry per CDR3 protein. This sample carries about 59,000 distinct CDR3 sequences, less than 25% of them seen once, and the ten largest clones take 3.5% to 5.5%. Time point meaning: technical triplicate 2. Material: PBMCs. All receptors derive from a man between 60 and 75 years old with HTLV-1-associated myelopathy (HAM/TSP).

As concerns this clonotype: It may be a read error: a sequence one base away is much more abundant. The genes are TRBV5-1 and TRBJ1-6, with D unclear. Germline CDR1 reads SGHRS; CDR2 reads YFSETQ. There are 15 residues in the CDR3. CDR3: CSSSLADWYGSPLHF. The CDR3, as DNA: TGCTCCAGCAGCTTGGCCGATTGGTACGGATCACCCCTCCACTTT.

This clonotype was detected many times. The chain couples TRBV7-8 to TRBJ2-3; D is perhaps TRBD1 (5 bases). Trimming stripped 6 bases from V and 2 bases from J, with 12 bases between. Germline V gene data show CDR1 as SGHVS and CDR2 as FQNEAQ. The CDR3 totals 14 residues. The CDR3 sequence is CASSRRGDTDTQYF. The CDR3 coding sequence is TGTGCCAGCAGTAGAAGGGGTGACACAGATACGCAGTATTTT.

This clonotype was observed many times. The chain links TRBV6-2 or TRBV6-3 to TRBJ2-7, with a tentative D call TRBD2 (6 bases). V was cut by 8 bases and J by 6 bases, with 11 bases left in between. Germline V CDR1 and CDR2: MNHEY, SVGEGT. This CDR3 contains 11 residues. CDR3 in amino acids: CASGTSFEQYF. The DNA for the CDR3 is TGTGCCAGCGGTACTAGCTTCGAGCAGTACTTC.

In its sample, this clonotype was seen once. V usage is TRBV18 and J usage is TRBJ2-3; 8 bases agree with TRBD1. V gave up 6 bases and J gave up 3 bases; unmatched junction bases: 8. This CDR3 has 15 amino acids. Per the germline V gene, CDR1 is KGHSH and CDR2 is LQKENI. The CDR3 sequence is CASSLGTGGTDTQYF. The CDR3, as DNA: TGTGCCAGCTCCCTAGGGACAGGTGGAACAGATACGCAGTATTTT.

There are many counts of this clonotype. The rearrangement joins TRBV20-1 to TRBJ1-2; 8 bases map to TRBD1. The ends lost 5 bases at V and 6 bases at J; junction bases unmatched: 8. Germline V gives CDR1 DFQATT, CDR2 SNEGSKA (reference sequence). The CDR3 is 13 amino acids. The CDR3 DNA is TGCAGTGCTCTCGGGGCAGGGGGCAATGGCTACACCTTC. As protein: CSALGAGGNGYTF.

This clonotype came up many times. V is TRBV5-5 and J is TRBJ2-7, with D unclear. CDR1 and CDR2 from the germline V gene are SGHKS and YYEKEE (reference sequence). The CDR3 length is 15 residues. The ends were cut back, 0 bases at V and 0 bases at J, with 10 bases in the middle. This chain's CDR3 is CASSLDARSSYEQYF. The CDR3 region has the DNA TGTGCCAGCAGCTTGGATGCTAGGAGCTCCTACGAGCAGTACTTC.

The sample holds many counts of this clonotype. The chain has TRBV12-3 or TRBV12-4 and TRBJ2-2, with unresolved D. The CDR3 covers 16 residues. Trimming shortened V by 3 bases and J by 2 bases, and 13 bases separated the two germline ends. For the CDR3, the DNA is TGTGCCAGCAGTTTGGACGGATACATCAACACCGGGGAGCTGTTTTTT. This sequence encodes CASSLDGYINTGELFF.

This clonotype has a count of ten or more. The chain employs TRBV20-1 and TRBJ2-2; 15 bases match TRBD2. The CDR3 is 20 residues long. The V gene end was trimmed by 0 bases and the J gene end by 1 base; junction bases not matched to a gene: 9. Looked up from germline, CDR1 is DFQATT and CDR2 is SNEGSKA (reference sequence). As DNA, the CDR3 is TGCAGTGCTAGAGATTACAGGGGACTAGCGGGAGGCCGGAACACCGGGGAGCTGTTTTTT. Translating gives CSARDYRGLAGGRNTGELFF.

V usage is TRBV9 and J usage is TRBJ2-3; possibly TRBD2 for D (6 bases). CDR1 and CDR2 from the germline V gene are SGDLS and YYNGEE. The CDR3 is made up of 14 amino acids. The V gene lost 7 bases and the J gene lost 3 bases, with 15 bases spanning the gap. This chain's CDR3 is CASPRGTFTDTQYF. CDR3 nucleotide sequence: TGTGCCAGCCCTCGCGGGACCTTTACAGATACGCAGTATTTT.

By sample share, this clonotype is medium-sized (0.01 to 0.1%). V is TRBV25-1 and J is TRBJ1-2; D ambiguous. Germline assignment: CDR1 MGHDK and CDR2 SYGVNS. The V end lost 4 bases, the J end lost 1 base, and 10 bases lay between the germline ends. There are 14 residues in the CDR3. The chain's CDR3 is CASSALGFNYGYTF. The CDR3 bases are TGTGCCAGCAGTGCCCTGGGTTTTAACTATGGCTACACCTTC.

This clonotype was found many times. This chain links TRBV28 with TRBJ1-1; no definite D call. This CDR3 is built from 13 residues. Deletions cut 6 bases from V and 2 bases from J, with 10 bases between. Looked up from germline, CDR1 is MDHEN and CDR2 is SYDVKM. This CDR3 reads CASSNTINTEAFF. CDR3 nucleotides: TGTGCCAGCAGCAACACAATAAACACTGAAGCTTTCTTT.

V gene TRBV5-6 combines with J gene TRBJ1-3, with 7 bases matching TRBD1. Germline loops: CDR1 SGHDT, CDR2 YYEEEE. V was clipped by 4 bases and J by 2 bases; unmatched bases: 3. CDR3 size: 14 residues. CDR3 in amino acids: CASSPGTAGNTIYF. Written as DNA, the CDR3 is TGTGCCAGCAGCCCTGGGACAGCTGGAAACACCATATATTTT.

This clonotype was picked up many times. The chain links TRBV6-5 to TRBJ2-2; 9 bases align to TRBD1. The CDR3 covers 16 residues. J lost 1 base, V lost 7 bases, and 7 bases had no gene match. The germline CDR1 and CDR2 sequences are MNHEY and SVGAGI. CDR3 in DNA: TGTGCCAGCAAACGACAGGGGGTGTTGAACACCGGGGAGCTGTTTTTT. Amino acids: CASKRQGVLNTGELFF.

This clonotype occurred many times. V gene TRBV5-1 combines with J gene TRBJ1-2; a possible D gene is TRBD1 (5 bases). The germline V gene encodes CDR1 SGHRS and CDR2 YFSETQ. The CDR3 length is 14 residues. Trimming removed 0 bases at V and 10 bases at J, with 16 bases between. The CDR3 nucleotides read TGCGCCAGCAGCTTGGATCCGGGGGTGGGGGACTACACCTTC. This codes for CASSLDPGVGDYTF.

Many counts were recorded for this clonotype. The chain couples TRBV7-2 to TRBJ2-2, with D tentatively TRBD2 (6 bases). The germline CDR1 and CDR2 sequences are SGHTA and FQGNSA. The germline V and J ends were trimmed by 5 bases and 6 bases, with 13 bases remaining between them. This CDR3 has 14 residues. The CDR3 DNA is TGTGCCAGCAGCGGGGCCAGGGAGGCCGGGGAGCTGTTTTTT. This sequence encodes CASSGAREAGELFF.

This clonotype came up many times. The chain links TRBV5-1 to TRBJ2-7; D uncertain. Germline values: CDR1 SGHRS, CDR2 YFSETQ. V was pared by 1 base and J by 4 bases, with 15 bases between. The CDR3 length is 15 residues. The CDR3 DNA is TGCGCCAGCAGCTTGAGTGGGGAACTCGTGTACGAGCAGTACTTC. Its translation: CASSLSGELVYEQYF. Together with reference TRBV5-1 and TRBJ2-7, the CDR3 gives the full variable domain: KAGVTQTPRYLIKTRGQQVTLSCSPISGHRSVSWYQQTPGQGLQFLFEYFSETQRNKGNFPGRFSGRQFSNSRSEMNVSTLELGDSALYLCASSLSGELVYEQYFGPGTRLTVT.

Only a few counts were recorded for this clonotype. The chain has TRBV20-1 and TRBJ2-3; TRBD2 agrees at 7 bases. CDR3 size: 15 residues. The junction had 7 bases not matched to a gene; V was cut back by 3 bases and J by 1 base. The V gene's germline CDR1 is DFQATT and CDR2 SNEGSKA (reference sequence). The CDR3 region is CSARRGSGGTDTQYF. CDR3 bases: TGCAGTGCTAGGCGTGGGAGCGGGGGCACAGATACGCAGTATTTT.

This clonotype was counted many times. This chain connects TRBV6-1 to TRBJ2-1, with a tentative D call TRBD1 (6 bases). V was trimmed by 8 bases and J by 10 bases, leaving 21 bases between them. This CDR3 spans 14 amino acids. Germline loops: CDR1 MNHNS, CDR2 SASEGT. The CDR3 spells CASFQADRYAEQFF. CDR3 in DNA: TGTGCCAGCTTCCAGGCGGACAGATATGCGGAGCAGTTCTTC.

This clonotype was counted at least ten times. CDR3 region: CATPESGGTLEGDSNQPQHF. The CDR3 DNA follows: TGTGCCACCCCTGAGTCCGGCGGGACCCTCGAGGGCGATAGCAATCAGCCCCAGCATTTT. The rearrangement links TRBV6-6 to TRBJ1-5, with D perhaps TRBD1 (5 bases). V was pared by 10 bases and J by 0 bases, with 31 bases between. The CDR3 consists of 20 residues. Germline values: CDR1 MNHNY, CDR2 SVGAGI (reference sequence).

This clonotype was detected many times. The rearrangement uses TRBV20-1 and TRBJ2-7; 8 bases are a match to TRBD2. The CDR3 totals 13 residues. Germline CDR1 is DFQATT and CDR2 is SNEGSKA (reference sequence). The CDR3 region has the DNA TGCAGCTCGGGGGGGCAGGGTATGTACGAGCAGTACTTC. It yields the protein CSSGGQGMYEQYF.

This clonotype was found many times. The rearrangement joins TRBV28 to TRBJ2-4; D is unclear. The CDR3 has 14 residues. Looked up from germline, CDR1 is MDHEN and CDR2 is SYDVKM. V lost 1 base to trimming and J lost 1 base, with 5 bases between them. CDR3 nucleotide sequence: TGTGCCAGCAGTTTATCCGACGCCAAAAACATTCAGTACTTC. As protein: CASSLSDAKNIQYF.

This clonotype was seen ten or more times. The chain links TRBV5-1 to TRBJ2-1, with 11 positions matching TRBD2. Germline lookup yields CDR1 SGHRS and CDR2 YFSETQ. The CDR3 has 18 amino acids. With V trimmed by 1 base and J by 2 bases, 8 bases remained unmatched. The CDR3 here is CASSLSLAGGAAYNEQFF. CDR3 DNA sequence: TGCGCCAGCAGCTTGAGTCTAGCGGGAGGCGCCGCCTACAATGAGCAGTTCTTC.

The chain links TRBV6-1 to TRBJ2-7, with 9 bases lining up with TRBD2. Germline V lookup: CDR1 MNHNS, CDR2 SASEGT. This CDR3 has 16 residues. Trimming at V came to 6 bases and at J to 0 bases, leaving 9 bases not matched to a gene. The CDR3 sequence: CASRGLSGRSSYEQYF. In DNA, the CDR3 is TGTGCCAGCAGGGGCCTTAGCGGGAGAAGCTCCTACGAGCAGTACTTC.

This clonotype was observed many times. The CDR3 DNA is TGCAGTGCTAGAGACGGGACAGGGCCCTACGAGCAGTACTTC. Translating gives CSARDGTGPYEQYF. The chain combines TRBV20-1 with TRBJ2-7; TRBD1 agrees at 9 bases. The CDR3 consists of 14 residues. J lost 2 bases, V lost 0 bases, and 2 bases had no gene match. Germline CDR1 and CDR2: DFQATT and SNEGSKA (reference sequence).

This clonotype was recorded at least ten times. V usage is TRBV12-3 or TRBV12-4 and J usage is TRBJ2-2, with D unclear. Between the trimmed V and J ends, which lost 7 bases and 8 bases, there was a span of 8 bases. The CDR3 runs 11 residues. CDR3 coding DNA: TGTGCCAGCACTTTGGTGGGGGAGCTGTTTTTT. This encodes CASTLVGELFF.

The DNA for the CDR3 is TGTGCCAGCAGCCTCTGGACAGGCTCGAACACCGGGGAGCTGTTTTTT. This sequence encodes CASSLWTGSNTGELFF. This rearrangement joins TRBV14 to TRBJ2-2; 7 bases line up with TRBD1. V shed 4 bases, J shed 0 bases, and the junction held 5 bases outside the gene matches. This CDR3 is 16 amino acids long. Germline V CDR1 and CDR2: SGHDN, FVKESK. Full variable domain (missing parts from reference TRBV14 and TRBJ2-2): EAGVTQFPSHSVIEKGQTVTLRCDPISGHDNLYWYRRVMGKEIKFLLHFVKESKQDESGMPNNRFLAERTGGTYSTLKVQPAELEDSGVYFCASSLWTGSNTGELFFGEGSRLTVL.

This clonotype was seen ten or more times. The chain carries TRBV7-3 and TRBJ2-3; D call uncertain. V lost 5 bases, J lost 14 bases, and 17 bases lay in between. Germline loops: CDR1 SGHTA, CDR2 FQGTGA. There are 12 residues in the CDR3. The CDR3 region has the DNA TGTGCCAGCAGCCCTTCGGGCCAAAAGAGGTATTTT. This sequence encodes CASSPSGQKRYF.

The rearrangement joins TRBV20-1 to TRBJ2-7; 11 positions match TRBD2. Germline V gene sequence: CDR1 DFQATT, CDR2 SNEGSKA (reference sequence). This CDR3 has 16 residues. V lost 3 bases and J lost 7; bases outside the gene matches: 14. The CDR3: CSASPPLAGVFREQYF. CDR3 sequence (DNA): TGCAGTGCTAGCCCCCCACTAGCGGGAGTTTTTCGGGAGCAGTACTTC.

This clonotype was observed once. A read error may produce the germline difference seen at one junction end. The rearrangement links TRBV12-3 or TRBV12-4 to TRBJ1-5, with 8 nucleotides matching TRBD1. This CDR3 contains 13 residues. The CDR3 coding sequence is TGTGCCGGCAGGACAGGGAGCAATAAGACCCAGCATTTT. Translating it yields CAGRTGSNKTQHF.

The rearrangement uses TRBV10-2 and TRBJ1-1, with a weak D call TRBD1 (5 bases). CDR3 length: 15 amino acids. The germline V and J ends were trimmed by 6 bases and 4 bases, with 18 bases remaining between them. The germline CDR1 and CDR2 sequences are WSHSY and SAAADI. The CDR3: CASRATWEGTTEAFF. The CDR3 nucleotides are TGCGCCAGCAGAGCAACGTGGGAAGGGACCACTGAAGCTTTCTTT.

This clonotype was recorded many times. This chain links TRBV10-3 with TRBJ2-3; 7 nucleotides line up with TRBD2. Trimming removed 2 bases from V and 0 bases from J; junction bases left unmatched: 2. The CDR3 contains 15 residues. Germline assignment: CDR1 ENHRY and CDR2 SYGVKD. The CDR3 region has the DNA TGTGCCATCAGTGAGAATAGCGGGAGCACAGATACGCAGTATTTT. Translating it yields CAISENSGSTDTQYF.